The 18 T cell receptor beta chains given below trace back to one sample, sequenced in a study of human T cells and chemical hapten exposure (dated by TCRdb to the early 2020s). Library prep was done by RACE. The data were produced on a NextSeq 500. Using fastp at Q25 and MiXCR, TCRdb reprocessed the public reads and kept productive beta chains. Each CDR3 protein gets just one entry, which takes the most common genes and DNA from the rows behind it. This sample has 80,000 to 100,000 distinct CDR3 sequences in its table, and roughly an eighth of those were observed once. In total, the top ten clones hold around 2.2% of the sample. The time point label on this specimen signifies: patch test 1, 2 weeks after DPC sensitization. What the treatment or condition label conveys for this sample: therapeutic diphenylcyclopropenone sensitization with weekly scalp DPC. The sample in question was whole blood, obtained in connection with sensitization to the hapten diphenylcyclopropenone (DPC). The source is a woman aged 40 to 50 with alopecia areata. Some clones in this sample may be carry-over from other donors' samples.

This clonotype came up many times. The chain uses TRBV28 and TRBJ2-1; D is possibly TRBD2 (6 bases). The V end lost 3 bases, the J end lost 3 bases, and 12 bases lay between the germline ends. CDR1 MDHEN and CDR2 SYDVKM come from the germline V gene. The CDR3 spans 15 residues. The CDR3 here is CASSFRPEGYNEQFF. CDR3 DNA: TGTGCCAGCAGTTTTAGACCGGAGGGCTACAATGAGCAGTTCTTC.

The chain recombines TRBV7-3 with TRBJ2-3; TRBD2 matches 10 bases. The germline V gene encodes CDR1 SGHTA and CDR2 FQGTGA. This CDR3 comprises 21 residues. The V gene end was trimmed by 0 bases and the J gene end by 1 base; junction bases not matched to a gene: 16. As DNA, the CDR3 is TGTGCCAGCAGCTTAACTGGTAACGTGGCAGCACTAGCGGGACGCACAGATACGCAGTATTTT. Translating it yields CASSLTGNVAALAGRTDTQYF.

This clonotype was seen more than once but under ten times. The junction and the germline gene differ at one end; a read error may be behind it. Here the CDR3 reads CASSVGEGYEQYF. The CDR3 nucleotides read TGTGCTAGCAGTGTCGGGGAAGGCTACGAGCAGTACTTC. This chain connects TRBV7-7 to TRBJ2-7; weak D call: TRBD2 (5 bases). Germline values: CDR1 SSHAT, CDR2 FNYEAQ (reference sequence). CDR3 length: 13 residues. The variable domain in full, with the rest retrieved from reference TRBV7-7 and TRBJ2-7, is GAGVSQSPRYKVTKRGQDVTLRCDPISSHATLYWYQQALGQGPEFLTYFNYEAQPDKSGLPSDRFSAERPEGSISTLTIQRTEQRDSAMYRCASSVGEGYEQYFGPGTRLTVT.

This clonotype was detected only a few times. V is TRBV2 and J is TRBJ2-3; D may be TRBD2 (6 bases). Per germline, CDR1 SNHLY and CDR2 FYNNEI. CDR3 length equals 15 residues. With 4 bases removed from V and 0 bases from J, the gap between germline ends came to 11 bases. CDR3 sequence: CASSAVAVSTDTQYF. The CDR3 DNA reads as TGTGCCAGCAGTGCTGTAGCGGTGAGCACAGATACGCAGTATTTT.

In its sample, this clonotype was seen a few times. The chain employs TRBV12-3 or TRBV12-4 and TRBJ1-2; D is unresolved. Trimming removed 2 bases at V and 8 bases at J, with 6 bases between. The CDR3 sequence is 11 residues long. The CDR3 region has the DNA TGTGCCAGCAGTTTACATGACGGCTACACCTTC. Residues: CASSLHDGYTF.

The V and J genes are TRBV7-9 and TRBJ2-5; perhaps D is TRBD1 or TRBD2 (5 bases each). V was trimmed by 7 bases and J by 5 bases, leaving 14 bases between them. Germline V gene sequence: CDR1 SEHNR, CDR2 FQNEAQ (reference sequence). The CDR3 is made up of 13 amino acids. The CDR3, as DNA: TGTGCCAGCACCGTAGGGGTAGCGGAGACCCAGTACTTC. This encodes CASTVGVAETQYF.

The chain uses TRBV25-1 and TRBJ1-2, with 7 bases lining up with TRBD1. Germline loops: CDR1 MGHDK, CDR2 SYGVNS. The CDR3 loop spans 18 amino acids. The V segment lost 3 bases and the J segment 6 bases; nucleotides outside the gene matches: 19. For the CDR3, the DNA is TGTGCCAGCAGTGATATGTGTCTGGTGACAGGGACCCTCCATGGCTACACCTTC. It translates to CASSDMCLVTGTLHGYTF.

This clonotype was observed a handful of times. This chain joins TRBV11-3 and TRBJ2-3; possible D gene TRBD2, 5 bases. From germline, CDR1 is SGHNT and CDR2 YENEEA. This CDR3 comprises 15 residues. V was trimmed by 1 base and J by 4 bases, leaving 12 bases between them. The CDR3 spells CASSLGRGLPDTQYF. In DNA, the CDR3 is TGTGCCAGCAGCTTAGGCCGGGGTTTACCAGATACGCAGTATTTT.

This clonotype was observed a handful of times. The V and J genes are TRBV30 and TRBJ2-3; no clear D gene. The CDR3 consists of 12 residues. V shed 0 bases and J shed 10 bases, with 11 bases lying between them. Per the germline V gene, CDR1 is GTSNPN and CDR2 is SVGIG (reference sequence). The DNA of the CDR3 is TGTGCCTGGAGTGTAGTCGTAGGTGCGCAGTATTTT. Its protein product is CAWSVVVGAQYF.

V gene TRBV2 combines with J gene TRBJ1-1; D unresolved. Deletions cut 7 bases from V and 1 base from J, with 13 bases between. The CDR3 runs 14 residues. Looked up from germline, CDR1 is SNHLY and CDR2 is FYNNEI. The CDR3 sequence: CASNIRSENTEAFF. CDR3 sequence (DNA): TGTGCCAGCAACATCAGGAGCGAGAACACTGAAGCTTTCTTT.

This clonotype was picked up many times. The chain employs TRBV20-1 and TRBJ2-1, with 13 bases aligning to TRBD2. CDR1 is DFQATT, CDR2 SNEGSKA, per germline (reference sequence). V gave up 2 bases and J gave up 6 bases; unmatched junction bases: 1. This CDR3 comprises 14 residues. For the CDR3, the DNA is TGCAGTGCTAGACGACTAGCGGGAGGCAATGAGCAGTTCTTC. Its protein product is CSARRLAGGNEQFF.

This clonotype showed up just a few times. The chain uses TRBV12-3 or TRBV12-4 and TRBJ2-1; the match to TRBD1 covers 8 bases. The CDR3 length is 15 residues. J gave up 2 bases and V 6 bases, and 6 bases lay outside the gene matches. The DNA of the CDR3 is TGTGCCAGCAGCCCCGGACAGGGAACCTACAATGAGCAGTTCTTC. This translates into CASSPGQGTYNEQFF.

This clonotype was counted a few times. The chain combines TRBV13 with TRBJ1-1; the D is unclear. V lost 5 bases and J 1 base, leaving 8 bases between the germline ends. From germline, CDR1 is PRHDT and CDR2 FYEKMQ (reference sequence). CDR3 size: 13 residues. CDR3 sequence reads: CASSPLGNTEAFF. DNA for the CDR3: TGTGCCAGCAGCCCCCTGGGGAACACTGAAGCTTTCTTT.

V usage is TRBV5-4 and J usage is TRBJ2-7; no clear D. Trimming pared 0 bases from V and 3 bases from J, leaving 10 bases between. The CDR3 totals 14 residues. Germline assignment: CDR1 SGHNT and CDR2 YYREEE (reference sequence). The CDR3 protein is CASSLEGSHYEQYF. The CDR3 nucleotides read TGTGCCAGCAGCTTGGAGGGCAGCCACTACGAGCAGTACTTC.

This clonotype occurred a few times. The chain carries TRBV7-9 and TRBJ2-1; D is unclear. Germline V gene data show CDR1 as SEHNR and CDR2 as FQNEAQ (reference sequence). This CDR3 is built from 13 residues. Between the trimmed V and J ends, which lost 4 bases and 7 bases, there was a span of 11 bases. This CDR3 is CASSSPRRNEQFF. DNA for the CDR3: TGTGCCAGCAGCTCTCCCCGACGGAATGAGCAGTTCTTC.

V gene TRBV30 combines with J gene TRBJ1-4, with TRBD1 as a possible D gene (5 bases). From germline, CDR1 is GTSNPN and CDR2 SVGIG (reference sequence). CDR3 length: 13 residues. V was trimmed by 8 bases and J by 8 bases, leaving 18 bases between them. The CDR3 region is CATTRDGREKLFF. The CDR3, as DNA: TGTGCCACAACTCGGGACGGCCGCGAAAAACTGTTTTTT.

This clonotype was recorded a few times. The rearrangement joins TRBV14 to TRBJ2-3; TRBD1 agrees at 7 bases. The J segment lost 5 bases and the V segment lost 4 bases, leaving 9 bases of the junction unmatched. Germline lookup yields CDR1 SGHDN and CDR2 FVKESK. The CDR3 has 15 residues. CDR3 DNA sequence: TGTGCCAGCAGCCCGAAGCACGACAGGGAAGATACGCAGTATTTT. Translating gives CASSPKHDREDTQYF.

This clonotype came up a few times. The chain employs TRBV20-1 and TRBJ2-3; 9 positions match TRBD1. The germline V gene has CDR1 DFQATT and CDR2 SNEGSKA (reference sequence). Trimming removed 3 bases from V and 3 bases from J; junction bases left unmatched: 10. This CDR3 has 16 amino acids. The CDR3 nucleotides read TGCAGTGCTAGTTCACCGGGACAGGGCAGTACAGATACGCAGTATTTT. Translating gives CSASSPGQGSTDTQYF.